This TCR beta chain emerged from a study of blood T cell repertoires in COVID-19. As for the study in general: Acute and convalescent COVID-19 specimens originated in the United States, Italy and Spain. Nucleic acid was either cDNA or gDNA, and it came from T cells, B-cell-depleted T cells, or PBMCs.

The V and J ends lost 0 bases and 4 bases respectively, with 15 bases between them. CDR1 is SGHRS, CDR2 YFSETQ, per germline. CDR3 length: 16 amino acids. As originally analysed: Amplification with reference gene primers provided the estimates of nucleated cell counts. Clones were read by immunoSEQ multiplex PCR, and TCRdb kept only the in-frame ones, dropping some. The DNA gave D and trimming, while V, J and clone size come from that table. The repertoire holds about 120,000 clones, less than 85% seen once, with 2% to 3% in the top ten. The sample taken for sequencing was peripheral blood. The rearrangement uses TRBV5-1 and TRBJ2-3, with a weak D call TRBD2 (5 bases). The receptor's source is a man between 45 and 60 years old with acute or convalescent COVID-19. For the CDR3, the DNA is TGCGCCAGCAGCTTGGCTGTAGGGAGAAGCCCAGATACGCAGTATTTT. It yields the protein CASSLAVGRSPDTQYF.